The 6 T cell receptor beta chains reported below all come from one sample, sequenced in a study of OX40 agonist ivuxolimab in advanced cancers. Libraries were prepared through the immunoSEQ multiplex PCR assay. TCRdb obtained this table from immuneACCESS and retained in-frame rearrangements with V and J assigned. These tables miss some clones; where compared with another copy, unresolved V genes account for less than half of the shortfall, and the remainder is unexplained. Present in this sample are about 61,000 clones, 70% to 90% of which were seen just once. Of the sample, 1.9% is held by the ten largest clones. The starting material was CD4+ or CD8+ T cells sorted from blood, obtained in a trial of the OX40 agonist ivuxolimab. Receptors were obtained from an adult with an advanced solid tumor such as melanoma, head and neck, liver or kidney cancer.

This chain joins TRBV18 and TRBJ1-5; TRBD1 matches at 7 bases. This CDR3 contains 14 residues. Germline loops: CDR1 KGHSH, CDR2 LQKENI. Trimming took 2 bases from V and 9 from J; bases not matched to a gene: 7. The CDR3 spells CASSPDPTGMPQHF. In DNA, the CDR3 is TGTGCCAGCTCACCAGACCCGACAGGGATGCCCCAGCATTTT.

This chain connects TRBV28 to TRBJ1-5, with D maybe TRBD1 (6 bases). V was trimmed by 7 bases and J by 9 bases, leaving 22 bases between them. The CDR3 sequence is 15 residues long. Germline lookup yields CDR1 MDHEN and CDR2 SYDVKM. The CDR3 sequence: CASTMGGASMRPQHF. CDR3 DNA sequence: TGTGCCAGCACCATGGGGGGGGCTTCGATGCGGCCCCAGCATTTT.

The CDR3 DNA is TGTGCCAGCAGTGAACAGAATAGCAATCAGCCCCAGCATTTT. This sequence encodes CASSEQNSNQPQHF. The chain joins TRBV6-1 to TRBJ1-5; the D is unclear. The V end was cut by 2 bases, the J end by 0 bases, with 5 bases between. Germline CDR1 reads MNHNS; CDR2 reads SASEGT. This CDR3 contains 14 residues.

The CDR3 DNA is TGTGCCAGCAGCCTAAAGCGAAAGACCTATGGCTACACCTTC. As protein: CASSLKRKTYGYTF. The J gene is TRBJ1-2, the V gene TRBV7-6; no clear D. Germline-derived CDR1 and CDR2 are SGHVS and FNYEAQ. The V gene lost 5 bases and the J gene lost 4 bases, with 14 bases spanning the gap. The CDR3 has 14 residues.

J is TRBJ2-2 and V is TRBV19; 10 bases line up with TRBD2. Losses at the gene ends were 6 bases for V and 1 base for J; bases not matched to a gene: 11. The CDR3 extends over 18 amino acids. CDR1 is LNHDA, CDR2 SQIVND, per germline (reference sequence). CDR3: CASSNYILAGGNTGELFF. The CDR3 nucleotides read TGTGCCAGTAGCAATTACATATTAGCGGGAGGGAACACCGGGGAGCTGTTTTTT.

The V call is TRBV11-3, the J call TRBJ1-1; TRBD1 matches at 9 bases. This CDR3 is 14 amino acids long. Germline trimming cut 5 bases from V and 6 bases from J; bases unmatched to any gene: 7. Germline lookup yields CDR1 SGHNT and CDR2 YENEEA. CDR3 bases: TGTGCCAGCAGCAGGGGACAGGGTTTTCCTGAAGCTTTCTTT. This gives the protein CASSRGQGFPEAFF.